This T cell receptor (beta chain) stems from a study of shared clonotypes between healthy human individuals. Study information: CD4 naive cells filled three plates per donor, CD4 memory three, CD8 naive two and CD8 memory one.

Notes on this clone: Its target is not known.

Researchers divided each subset's genomic DNA evenly across several immunoSEQ plates. The assay was immunoSEQ multiplex PCR, and TCRdb's table has in-frame clones only and misses some. Found here are around 340,000 clones, around 67% of them singletons; the top ten hold about 10%. The germline gives CDR1 SGHRS, CDR2 YFSETQ. Trimming pared 2 bases from V and 4 bases from J, leaving 10 bases between. This CDR3 comprises 14 residues. Overall study results and limits: In this cohort, only blood was sampled, and tissue repertoires likely differ. A limitation of the genetic and exposure-history diversity represented arose from few donors.

This chain links TRBV5-1 with TRBJ1-3; D remains ambiguous. Source material: memory CD4+ T cells sorted from blood. Regarding subset: CD45RA-negative fraction. The sequence was obtained from a man aged 25 to 45 in good health. The CDR3 bases are TGCGCCAGCAGCTTTGAGAGTCAAGGAAACACCATATATTTT. It translates to CASSFESQGNTIYF.